This T cell receptor beta chain was captured in a study of cytomegalovirus exposure and HLA in healthy donors. Study at large: The 110 or so validation repertoires used a platform that matched the one used for the 600 to 750 first-cohort repertoires, as a later analysis reported. Study conclusions and caveats: Cytomegalovirus association was assigned to more than 150 TCR beta chains.

Comments on this clone: Its cognate antigen is unknown.

The assay was immunoSEQ multiplex PCR, and TCRdb's table has in-frame clones only and misses some. This sample has over 200,000 clones, with 85% to 90% found just once. The receptor was isolated from a woman aged 18-35 years in good health and CMV-seronegative. Sequenced sample: PBMCs.

CDR3 sequence: CASSPRTGDYGYTF. The CDR3 bases are TGTGCCAGCAGCCCCCGGACAGGGGACTATGGCTACACCTTC. This sequence joins TRBV7-2 and TRBJ1-2, with 9 bases lining up with TRBD1. The CDR3 has 14 residues. The V gene end was trimmed by 5 bases and the J gene end by 3 bases; junction bases not matched to a gene: 4. Germline V lookup: CDR1 SGHTA, CDR2 FQGNSA.